The source of this TCR beta chain is a study of T cells in localized non-small cell lung cancer. The study's findings and limits: A median about 62 of the top 100 tumor clones appeared in adjacent lung. Peak T cell clonality was found in uninvolved adjacent lung, exceeding tumor. A denser population of T cells in blood accompanied longer overall survival. Heterogeneity remains possible, as sequencing covered one tumor region only.

This CDR3 has 13 amino acids. Per the germline V gene, CDR1 is LNHDA and CDR2 is SQIVND (reference sequence). The V end lost 3 bases, the J end lost 3 bases, and 8 bases lay between the germline ends. Note on this clone: Its specificity is unknown.

Repertoires were generated with immunoSEQ multiplex PCR, while TCRdb's copy carries only in-frame clones and drops some. The table has about 1,700 clones, around 29% seen once. The chain combines TRBV19 with TRBJ1-2; D call uncertain. The sample here was normal lung tissue next to the tumor, taken before any cancer treatment. The clonotype originates from a woman aged 35 to 70 with stage III lung adenocarcinoma. The CDR3 DNA follows: TGTGCCAGTAGTATCGGTCCCGACTATGGCTACACCTTC. This gives the protein CASSIGPDYGYTF.